This T cell receptor beta chain is from a study of blood T cell repertoires in COVID-19. Sequencing used immunoSEQ multiplex PCR; TCRdb keeps in-frame clones, though not all of them. Of some 350,000 clones in the sample, about 87% were seen once. V was clipped by 4 bases and J by 1 base, with 13 bases between them. Germline V CDR1 and CDR2: SEHNR, FQNEAQ (reference sequence). This CDR3 is built from 16 residues. In its sample, this clone was seen a few times. The TCR sequence derives from a young man who had recovered from COVID-19. The sample taken for sequencing was PBMCs or T cells enriched from blood (not recorded which). V usage is TRBV7-9 and J usage is TRBJ2-2, with D possibly TRBD2 on 6 matching bases. Written as DNA, the CDR3 is TGTGCCAGCAGCTCCCCTCGGGGGAAGAACACCGGGGAGCTGTTTTTT. Translation gives CASSSPRGKNTGELFF.